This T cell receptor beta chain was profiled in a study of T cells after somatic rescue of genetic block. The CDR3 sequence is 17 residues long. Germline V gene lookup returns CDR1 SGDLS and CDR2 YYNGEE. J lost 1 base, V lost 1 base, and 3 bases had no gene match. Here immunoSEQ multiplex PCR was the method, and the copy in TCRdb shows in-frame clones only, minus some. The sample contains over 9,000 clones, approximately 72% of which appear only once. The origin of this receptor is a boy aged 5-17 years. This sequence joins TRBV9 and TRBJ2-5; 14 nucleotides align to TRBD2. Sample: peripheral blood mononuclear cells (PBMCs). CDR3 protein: CASSVFGTSGGQETQYF. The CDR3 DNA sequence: TGTGCCAGCAGCGTATTCGGGACTAGCGGGGGCCAAGAGACCCAGTACTTC.